Given below is one T cell receptor (beta chain) in context. This sample is drawn from a study of blood T cell repertoires in COVID-19. Study-level background: In each case, the material was cDNA or gDNA derived from T cells, B-cell-depleted T cells, or PBMCs.

Participants were aged about 18 to 100 years from approximately 24 US areas. All recovered Cohort 3 donors got two negative PCRs, got clearance, or saw symptom resolution. Germline V gene data show CDR1 as KGHSH and CDR2 as LQKENI. V was trimmed by 1 base and J by 1 base, leaving 10 bases between them. This CDR3 region has 15 residues. In the original analysis: Reference gene primer amplification yielded estimated nucleated cell counts. Assay: immunoSEQ multiplex PCR; the TCRdb copy retains only in-frame clones and omits some. The V and J calls and clone size were taken over from that table, and D and trimming were inferred from the DNA. Counted here are approximately 310,000 clones, approximately 83% occurring once; the ten biggest clones make up under 2.5%.

The TCR sequence derives from a man between 25 and 39 years old who had recovered from COVID-19. The specimen was PBMCs or T cells enriched from blood (not recorded which). This chain links TRBV18 with TRBJ1-1, with TRBD1 as a possible D gene (6 bases). The CDR3 is CASSPRAGENTEAFF. As DNA, the CDR3 is TGTGCCAGCTCACCACGCGCAGGGGAGAACACTGAAGCTTTCTTT.